Shown below are 26 T cell receptor beta chains from a single sample sequenced in a study of blood T cells in healthy people across ages. Together with a sample-barcoded 5' primer, a J-beta primer mix was included in a second PCR lasting about 6 to 11 cycles. From the 5' RACE reads, TCRdb called clonotypes with MiXCR, one entry per CDR3 protein. The data show some 1.6 million distinct CDR3 sequences, 30% to 35% seen once. The specimen sequenced was blood. These receptor sequences come from a woman in her thirties in good health.

The sample holds a few counts of this clonotype. The rearrangement uses TRBV20-1 and TRBJ2-7, with D maybe TRBD2 (5 bases). The V gene's germline CDR1 is DFQATT and CDR2 SNEGSKA (reference sequence). V lost 1 base and J lost 0, with 13 bases in between. The CDR3 is made up of 15 amino acids. The CDR3 sequence is CSARADALGSYEQYF. CDR3 bases: TGCAGTGCTAGAGCGGACGCACTAGGCTCCTACGAGCAGTACTTC.

This clonotype appeared a few times. The chain is built from TRBV11-2 and TRBJ1-1, with TRBD1 identical over 9 bases. The CDR3 contains 15 residues. Per germline, CDR1 SGHAT and CDR2 FQNNGV. The trim removed 5 bases at V and 7 bases at J, leaving 11 bases unmatched. The CDR3 DNA sequence: TGTGCCAGCAGCCGTGAGAGAACAGGGGGCATTGAAGCTTTCTTT. Translation gives CASSRERTGGIEAFF. The full variable domain, completed using reference TRBV11-2 and TRBJ1-1, is EAGVAQSPRYKIIEKRQSVAFWCNPISGHATLYWYQQILGQGPKLLIQFQNNGVVDDSQLPKDRFSAERLKGVDSTLKIQPAKLEDSAVYLCASSRERTGGIEAFFGQGTRLTVV.

The chain uses TRBV4-1 and TRBJ1-1, with 7 nucleotides matching TRBD1. V trimming: 3 bases; J trimming: 10 bases; junction bases outside the gene matches: 20. From germline, CDR1 is MGHRA and CDR2 YSYEKL. This CDR3 spans 17 amino acids. Written as DNA, the CDR3 is TGCGCCAGCAGCCACCATATCGACAGGGACCGCACTCGGGGAGCTTTCTTT. Its translation: CASSHHIDRDRTRGAFF.

The rearrangement joins TRBV27 to TRBJ2-3; 7 nucleotides line up with TRBD2. Looked up from germline, CDR1 is MNHEY and CDR2 is SMNVEV (reference sequence). The CDR3 is 14 amino acids. The V segment lost 5 bases and the J segment 5 bases; nucleotides outside the gene matches: 7. The CDR3 here is CASSGAGRRDTQYF. CDR3 sequence (DNA): TGTGCCAGCAGTGGAGCGGGGAGGCGAGATACGCAGTATTTT.

This clonotype was found a few times. The chain has TRBV3-1 and TRBJ1-2; D is uncertain. CDR3 length equals 13 residues. Trimming cost V 1 base and J 8 bases, with 11 bases left between them. Germline V gene data show CDR1 as LGHDT and CDR2 as YNNKEL (reference sequence). CDR3 protein: CASSQGQFLGYTF. The CDR3 coding sequence is TGTGCCAGCAGCCAAGGACAATTCTTGGGCTACACCTTC.

Worth noting for this clonotype: Germline is not matched at one junction end, which may reflect a read error. The rearrangement joins TRBV3-1 to TRBJ2-1; 10 bases fit TRBD2. The CDR3 spans 17 residues. Looked up from germline, CDR1 is LGHDT and CDR2 is YNNKEL (reference sequence). The CDR3 sequence: CASSQDPRLAGYSEQFF. CDR3 coding DNA: TGTGCCAGCAGCCAAGACCCTAGACTAGCGGGCTACAGTGAGCAGTTCTTC.

This clonotype was seen a handful of times. The rearrangement links TRBV20-1 to TRBJ1-5; D remains ambiguous. V was clipped by 6 bases and J by 0 bases, with 24 bases between them. The CDR3 length is 18 residues. Germline CDR1 is DFQATT and CDR2 is SNEGSKA (reference sequence). CDR3 loop: CSAAESPLDIYSNQPQHF. CDR3 nucleotides: TGCAGTGCGGCGGAGTCCCCTCTCGACATCTATAGCAATCAGCCCCAGCATTTT.

This clonotype was seen more than once but under ten times. J is TRBJ2-2 and V is TRBV4-1, with D perhaps TRBD2 (6 bases). Germline-derived CDR1 and CDR2 are MGHRA and YSYEKL. V was pared by 2 bases and J by 6 bases, with 10 bases between. The CDR3 length is 14 residues. The CDR3 DNA sequence: TGCGCCAGCAGCCAACAGGCGGGGTCCGGGGAGCTGTTTTTT. Its protein is CASSQQAGSGELFF.

In this sample, this clonotype turned up once. One end of the junction does not line up with germline, which may come from a read error. The chain uses TRBV7-2 and TRBJ2-7; no reliable D call. CDR1 is SGHTA, CDR2 FQGNSA, per germline. This CDR3 has 13 residues. The CDR3 is CASSPRGNYEQCF. CDR3 bases: TGTGCCAGCAGCCCCCGTGGAAACTACGAGCAGTGCTTC.

This clonotype was observed at least ten times. The chain joins TRBV29-1 to TRBJ2-5; D is undetermined. The CDR3 is made up of 13 amino acids. CDR1 and CDR2 from the germline V gene are SQVTM and ANQGSEA. Trimming pared 6 bases from V and 1 base from J, leaving 12 bases between. The CDR3 reads CSVNGQVQETQYF. In DNA form, the CDR3 reads TGCAGCGTCAACGGCCAGGTCCAAGAGACCCAGTACTTC.

This clonotype was seen a handful of times. The V call is TRBV7-9, the J call TRBJ1-1, with a possible D match to TRBD1 (5 bases). The germline V gene has CDR1 SEHNR and CDR2 FQNEAQ (reference sequence). The CDR3 runs 15 residues. The ends were cut back, 5 bases at V and 3 bases at J, with 16 bases in the middle. CDR3 sequence: CASSPAQGGDTEAFF. The CDR3 DNA reads as TGTGCCAGCAGCCCCGCCCAAGGAGGGGACACTGAAGCTTTCTTT. The full variable domain, with the rest looked up from reference TRBV7-9 and TRBJ1-1, is DTGVSQNPRHKITKRGQNVTFRCDPISEHNRLYWYRQTLGQGPEFLTYFQNEAQLEKSRLLSDRFSAERPKGSFSTLEIQRTEQGDSAMYLCASSPAQGGDTEAFFGQGTRLTVV.

As for this clonotype: A read error is possible here, since a much larger clone lies one base away. V usage is TRBV4-1 and J usage is TRBJ2-5; D may be TRBD1 (5 bases). The CDR3 sequence is 12 residues long. The germline CDR1 and CDR2 sequences are MGHRA and YSYEKL. V was pared by 4 bases and J by 11 bases, with 14 bases between. The CDR3 DNA sequence: TGCGCCAGCAGCCGATCAGGGTACGGGCAGTACTTC. It encodes CASSRSGYGQYF.

This clonotype was observed a few times. This chain joins TRBV12-3 or TRBV12-4 and TRBJ2-7; 10 bases align to TRBD1. There are 15 residues in the CDR3. Trimming removed 5 bases from V and 3 bases from J; junction bases left unmatched: 7. The CDR3 nucleotides read TGTGCCAGCAGTGGCCGGGACAGGGGAATCTACGAGCAGTACTTC. Amino acid sequence: CASSGRDRGIYEQYF.

Worth noting for this clonotype: A read error may be the cause here, since a much bigger clone is one base away. V is TRBV9 and J is TRBJ2-5, with D possibly being TRBD2 (6 bases). V lost 3 bases, J lost 3 bases, and 12 bases lay in between. The CDR3 spans 14 residues. In germline, CDR1 is SGDLS, CDR2 YYNGEE. The CDR3 DNA sequence: TGTGCCAGCAGCGCTGGGGGGATCGAAGAGACCCAGTACTTC. Its translation is CASSAGGIEETQYF. Together with reference TRBV9 and TRBJ2-5, the CDR3 gives the full variable domain: DSGVTQTPKHLITATGQRVTLRCSPRSGDLSVYWYQQSLDQGLQFLIQYYNGEERAKGNILERFSAQQFPDLHSELNLSSLELGDSALYFCASSAGGIEETQYFGPGTRLLVL.

CDR3 in amino acids: CASRLAGVTGELFF. CDR3 bases: TGTGCCAGCCGCTTGGCTGGGGTCACCGGGGAGCTGTTTTTT. The chain combines TRBV27 with TRBJ2-2; D not resolved. The germline V gene has CDR1 MNHEY and CDR2 SMNVEV (reference sequence). CDR3 length: 14 residues. V lost 8 bases and J 4 bases, leaving 14 bases between the germline ends.

The chain links TRBV29-1 to TRBJ2-5, with 10 bases that match TRBD2. Germline V gene data show CDR1 as SQVTM and CDR2 as ANQGSEA. The CDR3 covers 16 residues. The V gene end was trimmed by 2 bases and the J gene end by 4 bases; junction bases not matched to a gene: 10. Written as DNA, the CDR3 is TGCAGCGTTGAATTATATCTAGCGGGGGCCCCAGAGACCCAGTACTTC. Residues: CSVELYLAGAPETQYF. Full variable domain (outside the CDR3, taken from reference TRBV29-1 and TRBJ2-5): SAVISQKPSRDICQRGTSLTIQCQVDSQVTMMFWYRQQPGQSLTLIATANQGSEATYESGFVIDKFPISRPNLTFSTLTVSNMSPEDSSIYLCSVELYLAGAPETQYFGPGTRLLVL.

The CDR3 coding sequence is TGCAGTGCTAACCTAGCGGCTTCGTCCTACAATGAGCAGTTCTTC. This encodes CSANLAASSYNEQFF. The V gene is TRBV20-1, the J gene TRBJ2-1; 7 bases line up with TRBD2. This CDR3 has 15 residues. Germline V lookup: CDR1 DFQATT, CDR2 SNEGSKA (reference sequence). Germline trimming cut 4 bases from V and 1 base from J; bases unmatched to any gene: 7.

The chain is built from TRBV7-6 and TRBJ2-7; TRBD1 or TRBD2 may be the D gene (6 bases each). Germline V gives CDR1 SGHVS, CDR2 FNYEAQ. This CDR3 comprises 16 residues. V was trimmed by 5 bases and J by 2 bases, leaving 19 bases between them. CDR3 in amino acids: CASSRQRGAPTYEQYF. The CDR3 DNA follows: TGTGCCAGCAGCCGCCAGAGGGGGGCCCCAACCTACGAGCAGTACTTC.

The J gene is TRBJ1-2, the V gene TRBV27; the D gene is possibly TRBD1 (5 bases). Deletions cut 6 bases from V and 3 bases from J, with 11 bases between. The CDR3 totals 13 residues. Germline CDR1 reads MNHEY; CDR2 reads SMNVEV (reference sequence). The CDR3 loop reads CASSPRGYYGYTF. CDR3 sequence (DNA): TGTGCCAGCAGCCCCCGGGGCTACTATGGCTACACCTTC.

In its sample, this clonotype was seen a few times. The rearrangement uses TRBV6-2 or TRBV6-3 and TRBJ1-2, with 9 bases matching TRBD1. CDR1 and CDR2 (germline): MNHEY, SVGEGT. Trimming removed 6 bases from V and 4 bases from J; junction bases left unmatched: 9. This CDR3 region has 15 residues. The CDR3 region has the DNA TGTGCCAGCAGGAGAACAGGGGGCGCCGGCTATGGCTACACCTTC. Its protein is CASRRTGGAGYGYTF.

CDR3 bases: TGTGCCAGCATATACAGGGGGTCCAGCGATGAGCAGTTCTTC. This gives the protein CASIYRGSSDEQFF. The J gene is TRBJ2-1, the V gene TRBV6-1; 8 bases fit TRBD1. CDR1 is MNHNS and CDR2 is SASEGT in the germline V gene. Trimming removed 7 bases from V and 8 bases from J; junction bases left unmatched: 10. The CDR3 loop spans 14 amino acids.

In its sample, this clonotype was seen a few times. The chain recombines TRBV15 with TRBJ1-4; D is undetermined. Trimming took off 4 bases at V and 7 bases at J, with 7 bases between the two ends. The CDR3 is 12 amino acids. Per germline, CDR1 LNHNV and CDR2 YYDKDF (reference sequence). This chain's CDR3 is CATSTQTEKLFF. The CDR3 coding sequence is TGTGCCACCAGCACTCAGACTGAAAAACTGTTTTTT.

This clonotype was counted only a few times. The V and J genes are TRBV5-1 and TRBJ1-5; 10 bases are a match to TRBD1. The J segment lost 6 bases and the V segment lost 0 bases, leaving 3 bases of the junction unmatched. CDR3 length: 15 amino acids. Germline CDR1 is SGHRS and CDR2 is YFSETQ. CDR3 coding DNA: TGCGCCAGCAGCTTGGGACAGGGGGCCGGTCAGCCCCAGCATTTT. As protein: CASSLGQGAGQPQHF.

This clonotype was observed a single time. The chain's CDR3 is CAWSVRAGAYNEQFF. CDR3 coding DNA: TGTGCCTGGAGTGTACGAGCGGGAGCATACAATGAGCAGTTCTTC. This chain joins TRBV30 and TRBJ2-1; 8 bases are shared with TRBD2. V dropped 0 bases and J dropped 4; count of bases not matched to a gene: 5. CDR1 GTSNPN and CDR2 SVGIG come from the germline V gene (reference sequence). The CDR3 has 15 amino acids.

J is TRBJ1-6 and V is TRBV20-1; D is perhaps TRBD1 (6 bases). V dropped 0 bases and J dropped 9 bases, with 15 bases sitting between them. Germline CDR1 reads DFQATT; CDR2 reads SNEGSKA (reference sequence). The CDR3 length is 15 residues. The DNA of the CDR3 is TGCAGTGCTAGAGACCCCGACAGGTCTAGTTCACCCCTCCACTTT. Amino acids: CSARDPDRSSSPLHF.

The rearrangement links TRBV4-1 to TRBJ2-2, with D perhaps matching TRBD1 or TRBD2 (5 bases each). Germline CDR1 reads MGHRA; CDR2 reads YSYEKL. CDR3 size: 14 residues. V lost 7 bases and J 0 bases, leaving 9 bases between the germline ends. The CDR3 DNA sequence: TGCGCCAGCAAAAAGGGACCGAACACCGGGGAGCTGTTTTTT. Protein product: CASKKGPNTGELFF.